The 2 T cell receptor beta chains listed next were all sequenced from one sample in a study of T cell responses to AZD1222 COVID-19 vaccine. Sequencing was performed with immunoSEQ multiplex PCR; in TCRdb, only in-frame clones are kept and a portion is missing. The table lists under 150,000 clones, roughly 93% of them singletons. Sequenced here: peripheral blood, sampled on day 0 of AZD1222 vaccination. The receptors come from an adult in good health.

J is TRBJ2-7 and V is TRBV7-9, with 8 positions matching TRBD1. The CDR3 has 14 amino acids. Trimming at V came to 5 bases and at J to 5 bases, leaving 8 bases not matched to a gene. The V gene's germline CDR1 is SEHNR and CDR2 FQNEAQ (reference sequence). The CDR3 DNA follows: TGTGCCAGCAGCCCCACAGGGGGTGGTCACGAGCAGTACTTC. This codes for CASSPTGGGHEQYF.

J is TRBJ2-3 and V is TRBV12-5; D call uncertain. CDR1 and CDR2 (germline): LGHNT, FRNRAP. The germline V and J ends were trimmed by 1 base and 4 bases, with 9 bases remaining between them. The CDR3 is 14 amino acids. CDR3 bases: TGTGCTAGTGGTTTGGGGGTCACTGCAGATACGCAGTATTTT. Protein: CASGLGVTADTQYF.